This record covers a single TCR beta chain. The table came from immunoSEQ multiplex PCR; TCRdb's copy has only in-frame clones and leaves some out. The table includes roughly 220,000 clones, roughly 88% detected once. This entry is derived from a study of blood T cell repertoires in COVID-19. Study context: PBMCs, B-cell-depleted T cells, or T cells provided the cDNA or gDNA that made up the material.

The study recruited people aged 18 to 89 years across under 25 US areas. Assignment of participants to cohorts was predicated upon participant-reported clinical history. The sequence came from a woman aged 50 to 60 with acute COVID-19. The sample was PBMCs or T cells enriched from blood (not recorded which).

The CDR3 spells CSASAGIGEKLFF. CDR3 in DNA: TGCAGTGCTAGTGCCGGGATAGGCGAAAAACTGTTTTTT. The V and J genes are TRBV20-1 and TRBJ1-4; D not resolved. Germline CDR1 reads DFQATT; CDR2 reads SNEGSKA (reference sequence). Trimming left V 3 bases short and J 8 bases short, with 13 bases between. The CDR3 loop spans 13 amino acids.